These T cell receptor beta chains were read from a single sample in a study of response to subunit inactivated influenza vaccine. MiXCR was run by TCRdb on the RT-PCR reads, yielding one entry per CDR3 protein. The sample has 500,000 to 600,000 distinct CDR3 sequences; about 11% are singletons. These sequences were also reported in another study, on T cells expressing NK-cell markers.

The material was PBMCs from blood, obtained on the day of vaccination. These receptor sequences come from a middle-aged man who received an inactivated influenza vaccine. Both conserved end residues are part of each CDR3. The D gene is left open where the match is weak. Not all rows give a size; the values are once, few, many and, for expanded clones, a class.

>TRBV9|.|TRBJ1-1|TRBD1
CASSPHSRTGAEAFF
TGTGCCAGCAGCCCGCACTCCCGGACAGGGGCTGAAGCTTTCTTT
>TRBV12-3/TRBV12-4|few|TRBJ1-2|TRBD1
CASSLVTGGRYGYTF
TGTGCCAGCAGTTTAGTCACAGGGGGCCGCTATGGCTACACCTTC
>TRBV21-1|.|TRBJ1-5|.
CASSKVLGQFLNQPQHF
TGTGCCAGCAGCAAAGTTCTCGGCCAGTTCCTCAATCAGCCCCAGCATTTT
>TRBV6-1|few|TRBJ2-1|.
CASSLRGYYNEQFF
TGTGCCAGCAGCCTGAGGGGGTATTACAATGAGCAGTTCTTC
>TRBV28|few|TRBJ2-7|.
CASSLFSAGYSYEQYF
TGTGCCAGCAGTTTATTCAGTGCGGGATACTCCTACGAGCAGTACTTC
>TRBV5-1|.|TRBJ2-2|.
CASSLEVAGELFF
TGCGCCAGCAGCTTGGAAGTGGCCGGGGAGCTGTTTTTT
>TRBV5-1|.|TRBJ1-2|TRBD1
CASSEGTDGGYTF
TGCGCCAGCAGCGAAGGGACAGACGGTGGCTACACCTTC
>TRBV2|few|TRBJ2-3|.
CASSELEPDTQYF
TGTGCCAGCAGTGAACTGGAGCCGGATACGCAGTATTTT
>TRBV5-1|.|TRBJ2-1|.
CASSPRLDTYNEQFF
TGCGCCAGCAGCCCCCGACTGGATACCTACAATGAGCAGTTCTTC
>TRBV9|few|TRBJ2-3|.
CASSANYADTQYF
TGTGCCAGCAGCGCTAACTATGCCGATACGCAGTATTTT
>TRBV11-2|.|TRBJ2-3|TRBD2
CASSLDVFSGKVDTQYF
TGTGCCAGCAGCTTAGATGTCTTTAGCGGGAAAGTAGATACGCAGTATTTT
>TRBV12-3/TRBV12-4|many|TRBJ1-2|.
CASSLRGGGYTF
TGTGCCAGCAGTTTAAGGGGAGGTGGCTACACCTTC
>TRBV5-1|many|TRBJ2-1|.
CASSPGVAGSYNEQFF
TGCGCCAGCAGCCCCGGGGTGGCCGGATCCTACAATGAGCAGTTCTTC
>TRBV6-2/TRBV6-3|few|TRBJ2-3|TRBD1
CASSPMGQGNTDTQYF
TGTGCCAGCAGTCCTATGGGACAGGGGAACACAGATACGCAGTATTTT
>TRBV29-1|.|TRBJ2-5|TRBD2
CSVGVAGGRGRETQYF
TGCAGCGTTGGTGTAGCGGGAGGGAGGGGTCGAGAGACCCAGTACTTC
>TRBV12-3/TRBV12-4|many|TRBJ2-3|.
CASSPRRVRDTQYF
TGTGCCAGCAGCCCTCGGAGGGTACGTGATACGCAGTATTTT
>TRBV14|.|TRBJ2-2|.
CASSQDPRAIDTGELFF
TGTGCCAGCAGCCAAGATCCCAGGGCGATCGACACCGGGGAGCTGTTTTTT
>TRBV18|.|TRBJ1-2|.
CASSPSSGGGGYTF
TGTGCCAGCTCACCATCGTCTGGGGGCGGTGGCTACACCTTC
>TRBV7-9|many|TRBJ2-1|.
CASSSFGQTSYNEQFF
TGTGCCAGCAGCTCCTTTGGACAGACTTCCTACAATGAGCAGTTCTTC
>TRBV4-3|few|TRBJ2-2|.
CASSQSPTGELFF
TGCGCCAGCAGCCAAAGCCCGACCGGGGAGCTGTTTTTT
>TRBV7-2|.|TRBJ1-1|.
CASSFDVNTEAFF
TGTGCCAGCAGCTTTGACGTGAACACTGAAGCTTTCTTT
>TRBV7-9|many|TRBJ2-1|.
CASSFLGNEQFF
TGCGCCAGCAGCTTCTTGGGGAATGAGCAGTTCTTC